A single sample gave rise to the 14 T cell receptor beta chains below, sequenced in a study of blood T cell repertoires in COVID-19. Sequenced by immunoSEQ multiplex PCR; TCRdb stores in-frame clones only, minus some. The repertoire holds roughly 200,000 clones, with 70% to 90% as singletons. The sequencing input was PBMCs or T cells enriched from blood (not recorded which). These receptors came from a middle-aged woman with acute COVID-19.

The chain links TRBV19 to TRBJ1-1, with a tentative D call TRBD1 (6 bases). Germline CDR1 and CDR2: LNHDA and SQIVND (reference sequence). Trimming removed 3 bases at V and 1 base at J, with 12 bases between. The CDR3 runs 15 residues. The CDR3, as DNA: TGTGCCAGTAGTATCCCCGGGGGGCAGAACACTGAAGCTTTCTTT. It encodes CASSIPGGQNTEAFF.

This chain's CDR3 is CASSSTDRGSNQPQHF. CDR3 coding DNA: TGTGCCAGCAGCAGTACGGACAGGGGAAGCAATCAGCCCCAGCATTTT. The chain uses TRBV27 and TRBJ1-5; 9 bases agree with TRBD1. With V trimmed by 6 bases and J by 1 base, 7 bases remained unmatched. The CDR3 has 16 amino acids. In germline, CDR1 is MNHEY, CDR2 SMNVEV (reference sequence).

This clone was recorded only once. The V gene is TRBV28, the J gene TRBJ1-2, with D possibly matching TRBD1 (5 bases). This CDR3 is built from 13 residues. Germline loops: CDR1 MDHEN, CDR2 SYDVKM. Trimming stripped 8 bases from V and 5 bases from J, with 15 bases between. The CDR3 sequence is CASLGGMEYGYTF. The CDR3 bases are TGTGCCAGCCTGGGGGGGATGGAATATGGCTACACCTTC.

The V call is TRBV11-2, the J call TRBJ2-6, with D possibly being TRBD1 (6 bases). This CDR3 has 16 residues. Germline loops: CDR1 SGHAT, CDR2 FQNNGV. V was trimmed by 5 bases and J by 1 base, leaving 12 bases between them. CDR3 protein: CASSPGQTSGANVLTF. The CDR3 DNA is TGTGCCAGCAGCCCTGGACAGACGTCTGGGGCCAACGTCCTGACTTTC.

The chain employs TRBV5-1 and TRBJ2-7; D perhaps matches TRBD1 (6 bases). Germline CDR1 is SGHRS and CDR2 is YFSETQ. The V and J ends lost 0 bases and 2 bases respectively, with 12 bases between them. This CDR3 has 15 residues. The DNA of the CDR3 is TGCGCCAGCAGCTTGGCCTTCGGGACAACCTACGAGCAGTACTTC. As protein: CASSLAFGTTYEQYF.

V is TRBV19 and J is TRBJ2-1; 9 bases agree with TRBD2. V lost 8 bases and J lost 7; bases outside the gene matches: 12. The CDR3 runs 15 residues. Germline lookup yields CDR1 LNHDA and CDR2 SQIVND (reference sequence). CDR3 residues: CASQDLGLAWNEQFF. In DNA form, the CDR3 reads TGTGCCAGTCAGGATCTGGGACTAGCTTGGAATGAGCAGTTCTTC.

This sequence joins TRBV6-2 or TRBV6-3 and TRBJ1-1; D gene uncertain. CDR1 MNHEY and CDR2 SVGEGT come from the germline V gene. Trimming removed 2 bases at V and 0 bases at J, with 7 bases between. The CDR3 is 14 amino acids. This CDR3 is CASSYRRLNTEAFF. The DNA for the CDR3 is TGTGCCAGCAGTTACAGGCGGCTGAACACTGAAGCTTTCTTT.

The chain joins TRBV19 to TRBJ2-3; D is unclear. This CDR3 contains 14 residues. V lost 5 bases, J lost 0 bases, and 9 bases lay in between. Germline V CDR1 and CDR2: LNHDA, SQIVND (reference sequence). The CDR3 bases are TGTGCCAGTAGTCAGCAGGCTAGCACAGATACGCAGTATTTT. Translating it yields CASSQQASTDTQYF.

The genes are TRBV9 and TRBJ2-2; D is possibly TRBD1 (5 bases). The CDR3 extends over 16 amino acids. Germline V gives CDR1 SGDLS, CDR2 YYNGEE. Between the trimmed V and J ends, which lost 0 bases and 0 bases, there was a span of 9 bases. CDR3 in DNA: TGTGCCAGCAGCGTAGAGGGGTCTACGAACACCGGGGAGCTGTTTTTT. It translates to CASSVEGSTNTGELFF.

The J gene is TRBJ2-5, the V gene TRBV5-8; D may be TRBD1 (6 bases). The germline V gene encodes CDR1 SGHTS and CDR2 YDEGEE. The CDR3 extends over 12 amino acids. CDR3 coding DNA: TGTGCAGGGGGTGACTATCGGGGGACCCAGTACTTC. Protein sequence: CAGGDYRGTQYF.

This chain joins TRBV28 and TRBJ2-1; the D gene is possibly TRBD1 (5 bases). Germline V gene sequence: CDR1 MDHEN, CDR2 SYDVKM. V shed 4 bases and J shed 5 bases, with 15 bases lying between them. The CDR3 loop spans 15 amino acids. CDR3 sequence: CASSSTVPSNNEQFF. The CDR3 DNA sequence: TGTGCCAGCAGTTCGACAGTTCCTTCGAACAATGAGCAGTTCTTC.

The J gene is TRBJ2-7, the V gene TRBV29-1; 8 bases match TRBD1. V dropped 4 bases and J dropped 6; count of bases not matched to a gene: 5. Germline values: CDR1 SQVTM, CDR2 ANQGSEA. The CDR3 sequence is 12 residues long. The CDR3 nucleotides are TGCAGCGTTGGCGACAGGGGTCTCGAGCAGTACTTC. Protein product: CSVGDRGLEQYF.

The CDR3 DNA sequence: TGTGCCAGCAGCCAACACGGGGGACTGATGAATGAAAAACTGTTTTTT. Amino acids: CASSQHGGLMNEKLFF. The chain has TRBV7-8 and TRBJ1-4; a possible D gene is TRBD1 (5 bases). Trimming pared 5 bases from V and 5 bases from J, leaving 18 bases between. Germline V gene data show CDR1 as SGHVS and CDR2 as FQNEAQ. The CDR3 is 16 residues long.

The chain couples TRBV7-9 to TRBJ2-5; 10 nucleotides align to TRBD2. The CDR3 runs to 15 residues. After removal of 7 bases from V and 1 base from J, the junction contained 6 bases not matched to a gene. CDR1 is SEHNR, CDR2 FQNEAQ, per germline (reference sequence). Here the CDR3 reads CASKVTSGFQETQYF. In nucleotides, the CDR3 is TGTGCCAGCAAAGTGACTAGCGGGTTCCAAGAGACCCAGTACTTC.